What follows is one T cell receptor (beta chain) and its context. Its antigen specificity is not known. The sample holds no much larger clone one base away, and base qualities are not on file. The cohort was made up of around 720 healthy bone marrow donors. At the time of sampling, all cohort members were nominally healthy, though unrecorded immune exposures were likely present. The donor tested CMV seronegative, placing the donor among the 350 to 400 seronegative members of the cohort. A peripheral blood sample was collected from each donor, and TCR beta sequencing was performed on peripheral blood mononuclear cells. Genomic DNA extraction from the blood cell samples was performed with the Qiagen DNeasy Blood Extraction Kit. This sample was taken from a study of cytomegalovirus exposure and HLA in healthy donors (dated by TCRdb to about 2017). Looking at the study overall: According to an earlier analysis of several hundred of the donors, some 180 million T cells yielded roughly 100 million unique TCR beta sequences and about 280 Gb of sequence data. Roughly 300 gigabases of sequencing data and approximately 85 million unique TCR sequences were included in an early release covering around 600 HLA-typed donors. Among the roughly 410 genotyped donors, under 90% belonged to the genetic ancestry cluster associated with self-reported Caucasian donors. In an earlier analysis of around 540 of the donors, high-throughput TCR beta sequencing was used to judge whether each TCR beta V gene segment behaved as functional or pseudogenic. In a later analysis, previously published TCR beta repertoires from 670 or so donors were re-analyzed and high-resolution HLA genotyping was added so that TCR occurrence patterns could be studied. In addition to the first cohort of around 670 subjects, a separate validation cohort of under 150 different subjects was used. Because of strong linkage in the cohort, roughly five DR-DQ haplotypes were treated as single units for association and clustering. The number of typed donors differed by locus: about 629-630 for A, B, C, DRB1 and DQB1; 500 to 550 for DQA1; fewer than 610 for DPA1; and some 430 for DPB1. The study aimed to test whether cataloging public T cell receptors could reveal signatures of past pathogen exposure. Among 350 to 400 genotyped donors of the cohort, an average of around 240,000 unique TCR beta nucleotide sequences were sequenced per donor, roughly 20% of them non-productive. Donor age, sex, ethnicity and CMV serostatus were compiled together with the repertoire data. Rather than using new phenotypic data, the later analysis identified candidate immune exposures from TCR beta sequences and from how often those sequences occurred across donors. In a later genetic analysis, genome-wide SNP genotypes for 398 of the 666 donors were used, and that subset was treated as a discovery cohort. Both class I and class II loci were covered by HLA typing, at four-digit resolution. Every repertoire in the discovery cohort had been generated on one and the same sequencing platform. To predict cytomegalovirus infection status, the study brought together high-throughput TCR immunosequencing, statistical association of individual TCRs with disease status, and machine learning. The study profiled the T cell repertoires of fewer than 850 subjects by immunosequencing and related them to cytomegalovirus serostatus. Results and caveats for the whole study, not just this receptor: The earlier analysis of around 600 of the donors excluded roughly 17 rarely observed V segments, including chromosome 9 orphons, because counts were too low. In a later genetic analysis, fewer N-insertions in productive TCRs were reported among donors in an Asian-associated ancestry cluster than the approximately 670-donor mean. In a later analysis, around 17,000 TCR beta sequences were associated with specific HLA alleles at a false discovery rate of 0.05. In vitro tests confirmed that three of the cytomegalovirus-associated TCR beta chains recognize cytomegalovirus antigens. In a later analysis, HLA-associated TCR beta chains showed more clonal expansion and lower generation probabilities than non-associated chains that were equally common. A later genetic analysis associated a missense DCLRE1C variant with V-gene and J-gene trimming of TCR beta chains, and an independent cohort replicated the association. The cohort was sequenced for TCR beta chains only, and without alpha or paired-chain data the features that could be detected were limited. Across donors, most TCR sequences were observed very rarely, whereas some public TCRs were present in many individuals. A total of 164 TCR beta chains were listed by the study as associated with cytomegalovirus. Some IMGT-functional V segments, including TRBV6-2 and TRBV6-3, could not be told apart with the 87-base-pair reads, so those segments were excluded. The classifier was reported to diagnose cytomegalovirus status with high specificity and sensitivity in both the original cohort and the validation cohort. For the cohort, immune exposure information was limited to CMV serostatus. Linkage disequilibrium might explain the correlated functional status among segregating V segments, but an unknown experimental factor could not be excluded. A further reported finding was that TCR beta sequences accurately predicted the HLA-A and HLA-B alleles for most subjects in the first cohort. Because HLA typing was unavailable for some donors at each locus, only the typed subset was used in association tests. The presence/absence analyses assumed that sequencing depth was roughly uniform across donors, and that assumption may not be true. According to the authors, the approach could potentially be generalized to other disease states and immunological phenotypes. The sequencing pipeline was judged likely to have produced a cluster of highly shared sequence variants as a technical artifact. In an earlier analysis of several hundred of the donors, most TCR beta V segments were observed in productive rearrangements about 90% or about 30% of the time, broadly matching IMGT annotations. In a later analysis, the rate of TCR association differed among HLA loci, with DRB1 alleles having the most associated TCRs and HLA-C alleles having the fewest. Most CMV-associated TCR beta chains appeared to be HLA-restricted in a later analysis, and the HLA associations seemed to be driven largely by CMV exposure. Assigning TCR associations to individual alleles was difficult when HLA alleles, especially DR and DQ, strongly co-occurred. Several of the top co-occurrence clusters appeared to be linked to parvovirus B19, influenza, CMV and Epstein-Barr virus, according to a later analysis.

Receptors were amplified or captured by the immunoSEQ multiplex PCR assay. For the multiplex PCR, a mixture combining 60 forward primers for TCR Vbeta segments and 13 reverse primers for TCR Jbeta segments was used. A multiplex PCR assay on genomic DNA amplified the CDR3 region of rearranged TCR beta genes. On the Illumina HiSeq System, the amplified TCR beta libraries were sequenced as 87-base-pair reads. Processing in the source paper ran as follows. In a later analysis, tens of millions of unique TCR beta chains were counted across the roughly 670 repertoires, and approximately 9.9 million of these chains were shared by at least two donors. A nearest-neighbor algorithm error-corrected the raw reads and collapsed the reads into unique sequences, merging closely related sequences to remove PCR and sequencing errors. CDR3 sequences were aligned to IMGT reference sequences to assign V, D and J gene segments. For a sequence to be retained, at least a six-nucleotide match to both a V gene segment and a J gene segment was required. A rearrangement counted as productive if the CDR3 had no stop codons and remained in frame with V and J, and every other rearrangement counted as non-productive. Following IMGT convention, CDR3 was defined as the stretch from the second conserved V-encoded cysteine to the conserved J-encoded phenylalanine. In an earlier analysis of more than 550 of the donors, sequences lacking an unambiguous match to a single V gene segment were excluded. In an earlier analysis of 587 of the donors, a V segment was called functional when productive rearrangements were above 56.7%, and segregating when the standard deviation between donors exceeded 5%. A statistical classification framework was developed to diagnose cytomegalovirus status using the catalog of TCR beta chain sequences. V and J gene assignment, in a later analysis, came from comparing TCR nucleotide sequences with IMGT/GENE-DB human TR gene sequences. Using the TCRdist pipeline, a later analysis assigned CDR3 sequences along with most-parsimonious VDJ recombination scenarios. In a later analysis, every TCR beta chain was defined by the combination of its CDR3 amino acid sequence and its V-gene family, and reads without a unique V-gene family were dropped. As a way to deal with suspected cross-contamination and a sequencing artifact, a later analysis dropped 450 to 600 nucleotide sequences that were highly shared and had low generation probability. A later analysis calculated a clonal expansion index for each public chain from normalized within-repertoire ranks of inferred template counts. In a later analysis, generation probabilities were computed with a VDJ recombination model fitted to out-of-frame rearrangements, and the resulting probabilities were checked against IGoR. A later analysis scored TCR-TCR, TCR-HLA and TCR-CMV co-occurrence with hypergeometric tests, applying a repertoire-size bias correction to TCR pairs. False discovery rates were estimated in a later analysis by permuting HLA or CMV assignments 20 times. In a later analysis, co-occurring TCRs were grouped using DBSCAN, and TCRdist sequence similarity was added for clustering within HLA-allele-positive subsets. Repertoires with fewer than 30,000 or more than 120,000 public chains were left out of co-occurrence clustering, as were five repertoires with anomalous nucleotide sharing. This is the immuneACCESS table as TCRdb keeps it, with only in-frame sequences that have V and J called. A part of the clones is gone; compared with another copy, unresolved V genes explain less than half, and the rest is unexplained. The V and J calls and clone size are taken from that table; D and trimming were inferred from the DNA. In all, the sample holds around 170,000 clones, and roughly 80% of those were seen once. The ten biggest clones cover 1.4% of the sample.

Ends trimmed: V by 0 bases, J by 8 bases; bases unmatched to a gene: 5. Taken from the germline V gene, the CDR1 and CDR2 loops are SGHRS and YFSETQ. From the cysteine up to the phenylalanine, the CDR3 has a length of 15 residues. The entry retains the CDR3 DNA only, 45 bases that are in frame from base 1. The material sequenced was PBMCs. This clonotype was sampled from a male donor in good health and CMV-seronegative. The chain joins TRBV5-1 to TRBJ2-2, with 9 bases matching TRBD2. In nucleotides, the sequence is TGCGCCAGCAGCTTGGGGACTAGCGTATATGGGGAGCTGTTTTTT. This yields the protein CASSLGTSVYGELFF. Here the CDR3 is joined to the reference TRBV5-1 and TRBJ2-2 genes, and the full variable domain is: KAGVTQTPRYLIKTRGQQVTLSCSPISGHRSVSWYQQTPGQGLQFLFEYFSETQRNKGNFPGRFSGRQFSNSRSEMNVSTLELGDSALYLCASSLGTSVYGELFFGEGSRLTVL.